This entry lists 16 T cell receptor beta chains sequenced from one sample in a study of T cell responses to AZD1222 COVID-19 vaccine. Using immunoSEQ multiplex PCR, the repertoire was profiled, and TCRdb retains in-frame clones only, with some absent. The table includes fewer than 85,000 clones, around nine tenths detected once. This specimen was peripheral blood, taken 28 days after the second AZD1222 dose. These receptors all come from an adult who received the AZD1222 COVID-19 vaccine.

J is TRBJ1-1 and V is TRBV19; 9 positions match TRBD1. From germline, CDR1 is LNHDA and CDR2 SQIVND (reference sequence). With 3 bases clipped from V and 0 bases from J, the junction kept 5 bases outside the gene matches. This CDR3 comprises 16 residues. The CDR3 nucleotides read TGTGCCAGTAGTATTGGGACAGGGCCCCTGAACACTGAAGCTTTCTTT. Protein: CASSIGTGPLNTEAFF.

The V call is TRBV4-1, the J call TRBJ2-3; 10 bases map to TRBD2. Germline V gene lookup returns CDR1 MGHRA and CDR2 YSYEKL. This CDR3 region has 20 residues. V was clipped by 0 bases and J by 2 bases; unmatched bases: 14. CDR3 sequence (DNA): TGCGCCAGCAGCCAAGATAGTATGAGGCTGGGACTAGCGAACACAGATACGCAGTATTTT. Translated: CASSQDSMRLGLANTDTQYF.

The V gene is TRBV5-1, the J gene TRBJ2-1; D may be TRBD1 (6 bases). The CDR3 sequence is 14 residues long. The V end lost 2 bases, the J end lost 7 bases, and 13 bases lay between the germline ends. Germline values: CDR1 SGHRS, CDR2 YFSETQ. CDR3 bases: TGCGCCAGCAGCTTTGTGGAAGGGGGTAATGAGCAGTTCTTC. Translation gives CASSFVEGGNEQFF.

The V call is TRBV6-4, the J call TRBJ2-1; 11 bases fit TRBD2. V lost 5 bases and J lost 6; bases outside the gene matches: 6. CDR1 and CDR2 from the germline V gene are MRHNA and SNTAGT. The CDR3 contains 15 residues. CDR3 sequence reads: CASSPGTSGPNEQFF. In DNA, the CDR3 is TGTGCCAGCAGTCCCGGGACTAGCGGTCCCAATGAGCAGTTCTTC.

The CDR3 protein is CASSKSWTTIRNIQYF. CDR3 bases: TGTGCCAGTAGTAAAAGCTGGACTACCATCAGAAACATTCAGTACTTC. V gene TRBV19 combines with J gene TRBJ2-4; the D gene is possibly TRBD2 (6 bases). Germline V gives CDR1 LNHDA, CDR2 SQIVND (reference sequence). Trimming removed 4 bases from V and 6 bases from J, with 19 bases in between. The CDR3 loop spans 16 amino acids.

This chain joins TRBV10-3 and TRBJ1-1; 8 bases align to TRBD1. Germline V gene sequence: CDR1 ENHRY, CDR2 SYGVKD. The CDR3 loop spans 17 amino acids. V lost 6 bases to trimming and J lost 1 base; unmatched junction nucleotides: 13. CDR3 residues: CAIRQGAGWSGNTEAFF. The CDR3 DNA is TGTGCCATCAGGCAGGGGGCAGGGTGGTCGGGGAACACTGAAGCTTTCTTT.

CDR3 sequence reads: CASSVPASVAGYTF. CDR3 bases: TGTGCCAGCAGCGTCCCCGCCTCGGTAGCTGGCTACACCTTC. J is TRBJ1-2 and V is TRBV5-7, with D unclear. TRBV5-7 carries the ORF label, with uncertain function. This CDR3 is 14 amino acids long. V dropped 4 bases and J dropped 7 bases, with 17 bases sitting between them.

The chain carries TRBV10-2 and TRBJ1-2; 7 bases map to TRBD1. The CDR3 sequence is 15 residues long. With V trimmed by 10 bases and J by 5 bases, 16 bases remained unmatched. Germline V lookup: CDR1 WSHSY, CDR2 SAAADI. The CDR3 DNA reads TGCGCCACCTCTAGGGGGCAGGGGGACCCATATGGCTACACCTTC. It yields the protein CATSRGQGDPYGYTF.

The CDR3 DNA reads TGTGCCAGCAGTGAACCGTGGGGATATGAGCAGTTCTTC. Translation: CASSEPWGYEQFF. The chain recombines TRBV25-1 with TRBJ2-1; no reliable D call. The CDR3 consists of 13 residues. The germline V gene encodes CDR1 MGHDK and CDR2 SYGVNS. Trimming cost V 2 bases and J 8 bases, with 10 bases left between them.

The chain combines TRBV19 with TRBJ1-2, with D possibly TRBD1 on 5 matching bases. This CDR3 has 12 amino acids. Germline V gives CDR1 LNHDA, CDR2 SQIVND (reference sequence). V was pared by 5 bases and J by 5 bases, with 9 bases between. Here the CDR3 reads CASSLQGYGYTF. The CDR3 DNA is TGTGCCAGTAGTCTCCAGGGATATGGCTACACCTTC.

This chain uses TRBV20-1 with TRBJ1-2; D gene ambiguous. V lost 4 bases and J lost 8, with 11 bases in between. Germline V gives CDR1 DFQATT, CDR2 SNEGSKA (reference sequence). This CDR3 has 11 residues. As DNA, the CDR3 is TGCAGTGCTATCCGGGGAAGAGGCTACACCTTC. This translates into CSAIRGRGYTF.

This chain links TRBV24-1 with TRBJ2-3; the match to TRBD2 covers 14 bases. Per the germline V gene, CDR1 is KGHDR and CDR2 is SFDVKD. CDR3 length: 17 amino acids. Trimming at V came to 12 bases and at J to 2 bases, leaving 12 bases not matched to a gene. This CDR3 reads CAAGLAGGFTLTDTQYF. CDR3 bases: TGTGCCGCCGGACTAGCGGGGGGATTCACCCTCACAGATACGCAGTATTTT.

This clone was seen only once. The rearrangement links TRBV7-9 to TRBJ1-1, with a possible D match to TRBD1 (5 bases). The CDR3 extends over 12 amino acids. V shed 2 bases and J shed 8 bases, with 9 bases lying between them. CDR1 is SEHNR, CDR2 FQNEAQ, per germline (reference sequence). The CDR3 DNA reads as TGTGCCAGCAGCTTAACGGGGACCGAAGCTTTCTTT. Translating gives CASSLTGTEAFF. The full variable domain, rest sourced from reference TRBV7-9 and TRBJ1-1, is DTGVSQNPRHKITKRGQNVTFRCDPISEHNRLYWYRQTLGQGPEFLTYFQNEAQLEKSRLLSDRFSAERPKGSFSTLEIQRTEQGDSAMYLCASSLTGTEAFFGQGTRLTVV.

DNA for the CDR3: TGTGCCAGCAGCCAAGAAGTGGTAGCGGGTAACACCGGGGAGCTGTTTTTT. Encoded protein: CASSQEVVAGNTGELFF. The chain joins TRBV3-1 (or the pseudogene TRBV3-2) to TRBJ2-2, with TRBD2 identical over 7 bases. Germline V lookup: CDR1 LGHDT, CDR2 YNNKEL (reference sequence). The trim removed 0 bases at V and 2 bases at J, leaving 6 bases unmatched. This CDR3 region has 17 residues.

This chain connects TRBV15 to TRBJ2-7; TRBD1 aligns across 8 bases. The junction had 2 bases not matched to a gene; V was cut back by 1 base and J by 3 bases. The length of the CDR3 is 14 residues. Germline CDR1 reads LNHNV; CDR2 reads YYDKDF (reference sequence). The CDR3 here is CATSRGTGIYEQYF. In DNA form, the CDR3 reads TGTGCCACCAGCAGAGGGACAGGGATCTACGAGCAGTACTTC.

The chain combines TRBV6-5 with TRBJ2-2, with D tentatively TRBD2 (6 bases). This CDR3 contains 14 residues. The germline V and J ends were trimmed by 8 bases and 4 bases, with 14 bases remaining between them. The germline gives CDR1 MNHEY, CDR2 SVGAGI. For the CDR3, the DNA is TGTGCCAGCTCGCGGGGAGTGGTCACCGGGGAGCTGTTTTTT. It codes for CASSRGVVTGELFF.